The clone carrying this T cell receptor beta chain ranks as medium-sized (0.01 to 0.1%). This specimen belongs to a study of low-dose radiotherapy and immunotherapy resistance in tumors. Turning to the study itself: Cyclophosphamide infusions of 200 mg/m2 came every two weeks, one day before radiation-immunotherapy.

The CDR3 is made up of 12 amino acids. Germline V gene lookup returns CDR1 SQVTM and CDR2 ANQGSEA. V shed 2 bases, J shed 8 bases, and the junction held 3 bases outside the gene matches. Covering alpha and beta chains, TRAV- and TRBV-specific primers were used for the first-strand cDNA. TCR amplification ran about 20 PCR cycles using constant-region and V-primer adapter primers. TCRdb re-analysed the reads in MiXCR, keeping a single row per CDR3 protein. The table lists roughly 32,000 distinct CDR3 sequences, around 47% of them singletons. Time point in this sample: after trial treatment. Treatment meaning: LDRT plus nivolumab, ipilimumab, low-dose cyclophosphamide and aspirin (RACIN trial).

This TCR came from a male donor with gallbladder cancer. The material sequenced was PBMCs, taken after low-dose radiotherapy plus immunotherapy. The chain employs TRBV29-1 and TRBJ2-7, with 10 bases aligning to TRBD2. The CDR3 sequence: CSVELAGAQQYF. CDR3 bases: TGCAGCGTTGAACTAGCGGGAGCCCAGCAGTACTTC.